This T cell receptor (beta chain) was captured by sequencing in a study of cytomegalovirus exposure and HLA in healthy donors (dated by TCRdb to about 2017). Broadly, across the study: The 670 or so repertoires of the first cohort and the approximately 130 validation repertoires were produced on the same platform, according to a later analysis. The study aimed to test whether cataloging public T cell receptors could reveal signatures of past pathogen exposure. A separate validation cohort of 100 to 150 different subjects was used in addition to the 666-subject first cohort. To predict cytomegalovirus infection status, the study brought together high-throughput TCR immunosequencing, statistical association of individual TCRs with disease status, and machine learning.

This clone was seen just once. No cognate antigen has been identified for it. No base qualities exist here, and no much larger clone lies one base off it. To prepare the library, the immunoSEQ multiplex PCR assay was applied. As for the authors' bioinformatics: A statistical classification framework was built for diagnosing cytomegalovirus status from the catalog of TCR beta chain sequences. Entries here come from immuneACCESS through TCRdb and include only in-frame sequences with V and J called. Some clones fail to appear in such tables; in the studies checked, an unresolved V gene covers under half of the shortfall, and the cause of the remainder is unknown. That table supplies the V and J calls and clone size; D and trimming were determined from the DNA. The sample profile shows roughly 260,000 clones; about 86% of them were found once. The ten biggest clones cover 2% to 3% of the sample. Donors formed part of the validation cohort, which comprised about 130 subjects and was distinct from the first cohort of 550 to 850 subjects.

Overall results and qualifications from the work: The classifier was reported to diagnose cytomegalovirus status with high specificity and sensitivity in both the original cohort and the validation cohort. A later analysis had no HLA typing for the validation cohort, so co-occurrence there was scored across all 130 or so repertoires. Most TCR sequences were observed very rarely across donors, whereas some public TCRs were present in many individuals. In vitro tests confirmed that a few of the cytomegalovirus-associated TCR beta chains recognize cytomegalovirus antigens. The authors suggested that the approach could potentially be generalized to other disease states and immunological phenotypes. In the study, approximately 160 TCR beta chains were listed as associated with cytomegalovirus. A later analysis found that TCRs clustered in the first cohort also tended to co-occur in the 120 or so validation repertoires, with 94% of cluster scores above 0.

The CDR3, cysteine through phenylalanine, is 15 amino acids long. The CDR3 DNA has 45 bases and is translated from base 1. Trimming leaves V shorter by 5 bases and J shorter by 6 bases, with the junction holding 9 bases beyond the gene matches. CDR1 and CDR2 were assigned from the germline V gene as MDHEN and SYDVKM. The chain is encoded by TRBV28 joined to TRBJ2-5; a stretch of 10 junction bases matches TRBD1. This clonotype was sampled from a man between 18 and 35 years old in good health and CMV-seronegative. The source material was PBMCs. The bases are TGTGCCAGCAGTGCAATGACAGGGGGCTGGAAGACCCAGTACTTC. This codes for CASSAMTGGWKTQYF.